This paragraph reports one T cell receptor beta chain. A second PCR of roughly 7 to 11 cycles used a sample-barcoded 5' primer and a J-beta primer mix. TCRdb reanalysed the 5' RACE reads using MiXCR and keeps one entry per CDR3 protein. The table records about 930,000 distinct CDR3 sequences, 25% to 35% of them present only once. The draw of peripheral blood yielded ten milliliters from each donor. This sample was included in a study of blood T cells in healthy people across ages. With 5 bases removed from V and 1 base from J, the gap between germline ends came to 16 bases. Per germline, CDR1 SGHAT and CDR2 FQNNGV. The CDR3 contains 16 residues. The sample was also linked to a second study, of T cells of mothers and their children.

The rearrangement uses TRBV11-2 and TRBJ2-3, with a weak D call TRBD1 (6 bases). The TCR was taken from a woman in her forties in good health. The material sequenced was blood. The CDR3 sequence: CASSPRGRQGTDTQYF. CDR3 nucleotides: TGTGCCAGCAGCCCTCGTGGGAGACAGGGCACAGATACGCAGTATTTT.